This T cell receptor beta chain was retrieved from a study of CD8 T cell repertoires and HIV-1 epitope variants. Here immunoSEQ multiplex PCR was the method, and the copy in TCRdb shows in-frame clones only, minus some. The sample lists 5,000 to 6,500 clones; about 65% were seen once. Germline assignment: CDR1 SGDLS and CDR2 YYNGEE. The CDR3 is 13 residues long. Trimming removed 1 base from V and 8 bases from J, with 9 bases in between. Comment on this clone: Antigen: not known.

The clonotype was recovered from a male donor with HIV. The sequenced sample consisted of cultured CD8+ T cells derived from PBMCs. The chain combines TRBV9 with TRBJ1-4, with D hard to call. The CDR3: CASSVLAGEKLFF. The CDR3 region has the DNA TGTGCCAGCAGCGTACTAGCGGGGGAAAAACTGTTTTTT.